This T cell receptor (beta chain) was found in a study of radiation and T cells in renal cell carcinoma. The study, taken as a whole, reports: Dominant CDR3 motifs were more common in irradiated tumors than controls.

As for this clone: Its antigen remains unknown.

Some clones are missing from TCRdb's copy, which holds only in-frame ones; the method was immunoSEQ multiplex PCR. Among some 14,000 clones listed, around three fifths were seen once. This sample's treatment: 15 Gy SBRT to primary tumor, nephrectomy 4 weeks later. This CDR3 is built from 19 residues. V dropped 4 bases and J dropped 3; count of bases not matched to a gene: 16. Germline CDR1 SGHDN, CDR2 FVKESK. The input for sequencing was tumor tissue, taken from a patient whose treatment included radiotherapy and nephrectomy. The chain has TRBV14 and TRBJ2-5, with 11 bases lining up with TRBD2. This TCR derives from a woman aged 70-85 years with renal cell carcinoma. CDR3 DNA: TGTGCCAGCAGCCCCCTTGGCCTAGCGGGGGGCCTTCTCAAAGAGACCCAGTACTTC. This encodes CASSPLGLAGGLLKETQYF.